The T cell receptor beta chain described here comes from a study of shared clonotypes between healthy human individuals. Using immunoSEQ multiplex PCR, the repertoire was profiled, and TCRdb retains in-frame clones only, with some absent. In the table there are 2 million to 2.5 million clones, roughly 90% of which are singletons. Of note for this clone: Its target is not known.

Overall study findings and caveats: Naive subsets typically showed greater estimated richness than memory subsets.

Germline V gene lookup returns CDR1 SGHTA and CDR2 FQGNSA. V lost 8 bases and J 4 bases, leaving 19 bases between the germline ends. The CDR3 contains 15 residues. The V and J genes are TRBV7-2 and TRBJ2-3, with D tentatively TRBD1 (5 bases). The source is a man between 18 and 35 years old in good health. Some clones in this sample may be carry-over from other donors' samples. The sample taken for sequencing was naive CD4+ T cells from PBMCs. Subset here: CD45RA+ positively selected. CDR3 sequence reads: CASANEPGSPDTQYF. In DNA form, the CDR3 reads TGTGCCAGCGCCAATGAACCAGGGTCTCCAGATACGCAGTATTTT.